The T cell receptor beta chain under discussion was sequenced for a study of PD-1 blockade in classical Hodgkin lymphoma. Study-level points and caveats: Whereas CD4+ TCR diversity had risen significantly by C4D1, CD8+ TCR diversity had not. Relapsed/refractory patients reportedly had lower baseline diversity than newly diagnosed patients. The diversity seen at baseline in complete responders resembled that of newly diagnosed patients.

TCRdb's copy holds only in-frame clones and misses some; the assay was immunoSEQ multiplex PCR. The data show over 20,000 clones, with approximately 84% seen just once and about 2.7% held by the top ten. Each patient experienced a relapse that followed autologous stem cell transplantation, and brentuximab vedotin exposure varied. With respect to this clone: Its antigen remains unknown.

The CDR3 is 16 amino acids. The J segment lost 6 bases and the V segment lost 5 bases, leaving 5 bases of the junction unmatched. Germline CDR1 is LGHNA and CDR2 is YNFKEQ. This sequence joins TRBV4-2 and TRBJ2-1; 15 nucleotides match TRBD2. The receptor comes from a human donor with classical Hodgkin lymphoma. The input for sequencing was peripheral blood mononuclear cells (PBMCs), taken at baseline. CDR3 in amino acids: CASSSGLAGGFNEQFF. DNA of the CDR3: TGTGCCAGCAGCTCCGGACTAGCGGGGGGGTTCAATGAGCAGTTCTTC.